These 21 T cell receptor beta chains came from one sample sequenced in a study of blood T cell repertoires in COVID-19. Assay: immunoSEQ multiplex PCR; the TCRdb copy retains only in-frame clones and omits some. The data show roughly 250,000 clones, around 90% seen once. Sequenced sample: PBMCs or T cells enriched from blood (not recorded which). These receptors originate from a woman aged 45-60 years who had recovered from COVID-19.

This CDR3 is CASSQDRPSTDTQYF. CDR3 nucleotide sequence: TGTGCCAGCTCACAAGACAGGCCAAGCACAGATACGCAGTATTTT. The chain carries TRBV18 and TRBJ2-3; D may be TRBD1 (6 bases). CDR3 size: 15 residues. Trimming took off 4 bases at V and 0 bases at J, with 11 bases between the two ends. Germline V gene lookup returns CDR1 KGHSH and CDR2 LQKENI.

This CDR3 is CASSHTPGLAAHWEQYF. The DNA for the CDR3 is TGTGCCAGCAGCCACACGCCGGGACTAGCGGCACACTGGGAGCAGTACTTC. The chain recombines TRBV14 with TRBJ2-7, with 11 bases lining up with TRBD2. Germline V gene sequence: CDR1 SGHDN, CDR2 FVKESK. J was trimmed by 7 bases and V by 3 bases; bases with no gene match: 14. This CDR3 is built from 17 residues.

The chain is built from TRBV4-2 and TRBJ2-3; 8 bases are shared with TRBD2. The germline V gene has CDR1 LGHNA and CDR2 YNFKEQ. The CDR3 loop spans 17 amino acids. The V segment lost 2 bases and the J segment 4 bases; nucleotides outside the gene matches: 11. CDR3: CASSQTTSGSGADTQYF. The CDR3 region has the DNA TGTGCCAGCAGCCAAACAACCAGCGGGAGTGGGGCAGATACGCAGTATTTT.

The rearrangement joins TRBV3-1 (or the pseudogene TRBV3-2) to TRBJ2-3; 10 bases line up with TRBD2. The V and J ends lost 4 bases and 4 bases, in that order; junction bases with no gene match: 5. From germline, CDR1 is LGHDT and CDR2 YNNKEL (reference sequence). This CDR3 region has 15 residues. CDR3 in amino acids: CASSPPGLAPDTQYF. CDR3 sequence (DNA): TGTGCCAGCAGCCCCCCGGGACTAGCGCCAGATACGCAGTATTTT.

V gene TRBV19 combines with J gene TRBJ1-1; 7 nucleotides agree with TRBD1. Germline trimming cut 6 bases from V and 0 bases from J; bases unmatched to any gene: 7. CDR1 is LNHDA, CDR2 SQIVND, per germline (reference sequence). The CDR3 is 15 residues long. CDR3 residues: CASRDQDRMNTEAFF. The CDR3, as DNA: TGTGCCAGTAGGGATCAGGACAGGATGAACACTGAAGCTTTCTTT.

In this sample, this clone turned up a few times. The chain carries TRBV27 and TRBJ2-5; unclear D gene. The germline gives CDR1 MNHEY, CDR2 SMNVEV (reference sequence). This CDR3 has 13 amino acids. Trimming removed 2 bases from V and 2 bases from J, with 6 bases in between. The CDR3 sequence: CASSLINQETQYF. CDR3 bases: TGTGCCAGCAGTTTAATAAATCAAGAGACCCAGTACTTC.

This clone was seen a single time. The V gene is TRBV6-1, the J gene TRBJ2-1, with 8 bases fitting TRBD2. The CDR3 spans 17 residues. V trimming: 2 bases; J trimming: 5 bases; junction bases outside the gene matches: 11. Germline loops: CDR1 MNHNS, CDR2 SASEGT. In DNA, the CDR3 is TGTGCCAGCAGTGAAATTGGAGCGGGAGCACCAAACAATGAGCAGTTCTTC. Its protein product is CASSEIGAGAPNNEQFF.

CDR3 sequence (DNA): TGCGCCAGCAGTGAGACTGGACTAGCGGGAGGTGGCGCCGGGGAGCTGTTTTTT. Its protein is CASSETGLAGGGAGELFF. This chain uses TRBV10-2 with TRBJ2-2, with 14 bases identical to TRBD2. Germline CDR1 and CDR2: WSHSY and SAAADI. Germline trimming cut 2 bases from V and 6 bases from J; bases unmatched to any gene: 8. This CDR3 contains 18 residues.

This sequence joins TRBV10-3 and TRBJ1-5; unclear D gene. The CDR3 length is 14 residues. The germline CDR1 and CDR2 sequences are ENHRY and SYGVKD. The ends were cut back, 0 bases at V and 7 bases at J, with 10 bases in the middle. CDR3 bases: TGTGCCATCAGTGAGTCTGAGGTCCGGCAGCCCCAGCATTTT. Protein sequence: CAISESEVRQPQHF.

The CDR3 loop reads CACLRRSYEAFF. CDR3 DNA: TGTGCCTGCCTAAGGCGGTCCTATGAAGCTTTCTTT. This chain joins TRBV30 and TRBJ1-1; D remains unclear. The CDR3 has 12 amino acids. Per germline, CDR1 GTSNPN and CDR2 SVGIG (reference sequence). V was shortened by 6 bases and J by 7 bases, with 15 bases between the two germline ends.

V gene TRBV7-6 combines with J gene TRBJ1-3; D unresolved. V was cut by 0 bases and J by 0 bases, with 18 bases left in between. CDR1 and CDR2 from the germline V gene are SGHVS and FNYEAQ. The CDR3 totals 19 residues. The CDR3 DNA sequence: TGTGCCAGCAGCTTAGCGTTCTTTGGCCTTTCAACCTCTGGAAACACCATATATTTT. Protein sequence: CASSLAFFGLSTSGNTIYF.

This chain connects TRBV11-2 to TRBJ2-7; TRBD1 might be the D (6 bases). The CDR3 loop spans 16 amino acids. CDR1 and CDR2 from the germline V gene are SGHAT and FQNNGV. V lost 3 bases and J lost 1, with 16 bases in between. The CDR3 sequence is CASSLSYRAGSYEQYF. CDR3 nucleotides: TGTGCCAGCAGCTTGAGTTACAGGGCTGGGTCCTACGAGCAGTACTTC.

J is TRBJ2-1 and V is TRBV4-3; 12 positions match TRBD2. With V trimmed by 1 base and J by 2 bases, 3 bases remained unmatched. The CDR3 loop spans 17 amino acids. The germline gives CDR1 LGHNA, CDR2 YSLEER. CDR3 nucleotide sequence: TGCGCCAGCAGCCAAGCTAGCGGGAGGGACCCCTACAATGAGCAGTTCTTC. The encoded protein is CASSQASGRDPYNEQFF.

V usage is TRBV5-1 and J usage is TRBJ2-5; 13 positions agree with TRBD2. This CDR3 has 16 residues. J lost 3 bases, V lost 2 bases, and 4 bases had no gene match. The germline V gene encodes CDR1 SGHRS and CDR2 YFSETQ. CDR3 sequence (DNA): TGCGCCAGCAGCTTCCAACTAGCGGGAGGGGAAGAGACCCAGTACTTC. It encodes CASSFQLAGGEETQYF.

This clone appeared once. The chain recombines TRBV9 with TRBJ1-5; 8 bases match TRBD1. V was clipped by 4 bases and J by 0 bases; unmatched bases: 3. The CDR3 runs 15 residues. Per germline, CDR1 SGDLS and CDR2 YYNGEE. This CDR3 is CASSTQGASNQPQHF. DNA of the CDR3: TGTGCCAGCAGCACCCAGGGGGCTAGCAATCAGCCCCAGCATTTT.

The rearrangement links TRBV12-3 or TRBV12-4 to TRBJ2-3; TRBD2 is a possible D gene (5 bases). The CDR3 has 13 residues. Trimming took off 6 bases at V and 0 bases at J, with 7 bases between the two ends. This CDR3 reads CASRRASTDTQYF. The CDR3 region has the DNA TGTGCCAGCAGGCGGGCCAGCACAGATACGCAGTATTTT.

The chain has TRBV7-2 and TRBJ1-1; D is unresolved. V lost 3 bases, J lost 4 bases, and 9 bases lay in between. The CDR3 length is 13 residues. Germline values: CDR1 SGHTA, CDR2 FQGNSA. The DNA for the CDR3 is TGTGCCAGCAGCTTGCGACACGGCACTGAAGCTTTCTTT. Its protein product is CASSLRHGTEAFF.

The rearrangement uses TRBV29-1 and TRBJ1-4; a possible D gene is TRBD1 (5 bases). Trimming removed 5 bases from V and 8 bases from J, with 15 bases in between. Germline values: CDR1 SQVTM, CDR2 ANQGSEA. The CDR3 is 13 residues long. CDR3 sequence reads: CSVLSGLKEKLFF. CDR3 nucleotides: TGCAGCGTTCTATCAGGGCTTAAGGAAAAACTGTTTTTT. The full variable domain, rest sourced from reference TRBV29-1 and TRBJ1-4, is SAVISQKPSRDICQRGTSLTIQCQVDSQVTMMFWYRQQPGQSLTLIATANQGSEATYESGFVIDKFPISRPNLTFSTLTVSNMSPEDSSIYLCSVLSGLKEKLFFGSGTQLSVL.

This chain connects TRBV5-4 to TRBJ1-1, with TRBD1 matching 9 bases. The V gene end was trimmed by 4 bases and the J gene end by 0 bases; junction bases not matched to a gene: 4. CDR3 length: 15 amino acids. Germline V lookup: CDR1 SGHNT, CDR2 YYREEE (reference sequence). CDR3 protein: CASSQGQGVNTEAFF. Here the CDR3 DNA reads TGTGCCAGCAGCCAGGGACAGGGAGTGAACACTGAAGCTTTCTTT.

This clone was recorded once. The chain employs TRBV6-5 and TRBJ1-1, with 7 positions matching TRBD1. This CDR3 is 13 amino acids long. The germline V gene encodes CDR1 MNHEY and CDR2 SVGAGI. The V and J ends lost 6 bases and 3 bases, in that order; junction bases with no gene match: 4. The CDR3 nucleotides are TGTGCCAGCAGCGATGACAGGGACACTGAAGCTTTCTTT. Its translation: CASSDDRDTEAFF.

The rearrangement uses TRBV29-1 and TRBJ2-7, with TRBD2 identical over 10 bases. CDR1 SQVTM and CDR2 ANQGSEA come from the germline V gene. The CDR3 covers 13 residues. Trimming removed 4 bases from V and 0 bases from J; junction bases left unmatched: 0. Here the CDR3 DNA reads TGCAGCGTTGGGACTAGCGGCTCCTACGAGCAGTACTTC. Protein sequence: CSVGTSGSYEQYF.